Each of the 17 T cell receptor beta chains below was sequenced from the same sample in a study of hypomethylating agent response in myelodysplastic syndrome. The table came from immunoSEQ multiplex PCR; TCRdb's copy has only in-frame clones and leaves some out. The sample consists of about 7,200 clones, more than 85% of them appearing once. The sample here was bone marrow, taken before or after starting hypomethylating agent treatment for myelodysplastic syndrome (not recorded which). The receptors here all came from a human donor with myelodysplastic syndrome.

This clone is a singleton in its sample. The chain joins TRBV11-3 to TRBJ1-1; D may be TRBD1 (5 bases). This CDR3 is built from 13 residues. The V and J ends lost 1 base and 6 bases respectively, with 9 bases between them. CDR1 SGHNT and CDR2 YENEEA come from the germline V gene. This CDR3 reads CASSLVSGAEAFF. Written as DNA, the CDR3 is TGTGCCAGCAGCTTAGTTTCGGGGGCTGAAGCTTTCTTT.

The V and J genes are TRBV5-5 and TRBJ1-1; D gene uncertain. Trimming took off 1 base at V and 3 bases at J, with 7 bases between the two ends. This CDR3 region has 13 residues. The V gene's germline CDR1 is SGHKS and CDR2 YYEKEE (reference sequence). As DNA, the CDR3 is TGTGCCAGCAGCTTGTCGCCCGACACTGAAGCTTTCTTT. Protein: CASSLSPDTEAFF.

DNA of the CDR3: TGCGCCAGCAGCTTGATGATCGGGGGGAGCACAGATACGCAGTATTTT. Its protein product is CASSLMIGGSTDTQYF. The chain employs TRBV5-1 and TRBJ2-3; 7 bases fit TRBD2. The length of the CDR3 is 16 residues. Trimming removed 1 base from V and 0 bases from J; junction bases left unmatched: 5. The germline V gene has CDR1 SGHRS and CDR2 YFSETQ.

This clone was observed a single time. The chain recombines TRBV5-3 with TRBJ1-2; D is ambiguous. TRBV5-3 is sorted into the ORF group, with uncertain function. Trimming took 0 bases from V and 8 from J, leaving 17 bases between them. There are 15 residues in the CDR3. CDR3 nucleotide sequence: TGTGCCAGAAGCTTGGGTAATGGGGTCACGGAAGGCTACACCTTC. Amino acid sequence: CARSLGNGVTEGYTF.

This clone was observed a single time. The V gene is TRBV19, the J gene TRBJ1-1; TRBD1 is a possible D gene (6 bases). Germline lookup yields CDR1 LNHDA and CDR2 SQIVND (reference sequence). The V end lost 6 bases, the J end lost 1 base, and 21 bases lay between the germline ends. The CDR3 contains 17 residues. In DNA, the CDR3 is TGTGCCAGTAGCCCTCTAGGGGGGGTCCGGGCGAACACTGAAGCTTTCTTT. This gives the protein CASSPLGGVRANTEAFF.

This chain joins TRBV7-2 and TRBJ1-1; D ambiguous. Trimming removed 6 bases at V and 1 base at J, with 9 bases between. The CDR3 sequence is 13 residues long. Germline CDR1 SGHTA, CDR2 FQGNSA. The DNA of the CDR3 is TGTGCCAGCAGGTCAGATCCGAACACTGAAGCTTTCTTT. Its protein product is CASRSDPNTEAFF.

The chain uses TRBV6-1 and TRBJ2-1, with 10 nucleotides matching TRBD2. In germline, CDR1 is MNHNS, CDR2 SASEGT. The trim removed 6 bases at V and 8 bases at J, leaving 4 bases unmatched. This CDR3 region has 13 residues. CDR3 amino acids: CASRSGGAYEQFF. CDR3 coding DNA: TGTGCCAGCAGGAGCGGGGGGGCGTATGAGCAGTTCTTC.

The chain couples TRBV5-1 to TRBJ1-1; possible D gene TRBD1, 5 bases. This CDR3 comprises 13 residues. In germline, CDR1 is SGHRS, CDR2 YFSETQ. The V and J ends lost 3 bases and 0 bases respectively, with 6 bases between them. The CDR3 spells CASSSGMNTEAFF. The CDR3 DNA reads TGCGCCAGCAGCTCAGGGATGAACACTGAAGCTTTCTTT.

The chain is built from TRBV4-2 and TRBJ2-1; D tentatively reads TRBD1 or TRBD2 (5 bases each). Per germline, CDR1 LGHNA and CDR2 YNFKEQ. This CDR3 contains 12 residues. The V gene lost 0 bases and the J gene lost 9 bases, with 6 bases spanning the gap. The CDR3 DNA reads TGTGCCAGCAGCCAAGAGGGGGTTGAGCAGTTCTTC. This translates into CASSQEGVEQFF.

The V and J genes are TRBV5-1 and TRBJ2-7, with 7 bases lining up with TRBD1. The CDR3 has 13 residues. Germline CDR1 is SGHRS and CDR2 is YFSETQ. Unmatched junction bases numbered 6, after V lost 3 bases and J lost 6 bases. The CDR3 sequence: CASSWRQGAEQYV. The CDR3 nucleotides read TGCGCCAGCAGCTGGCGACAGGGTGCCGAGCAGTACGTC.

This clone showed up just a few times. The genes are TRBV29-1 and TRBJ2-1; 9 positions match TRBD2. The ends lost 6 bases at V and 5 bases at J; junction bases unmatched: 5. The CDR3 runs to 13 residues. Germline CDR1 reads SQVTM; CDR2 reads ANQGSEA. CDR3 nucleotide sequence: TGCAGCGTGGGGGGACTAGCAAACAATGAGCAGTTCTTC. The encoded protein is CSVGGLANNEQFF.

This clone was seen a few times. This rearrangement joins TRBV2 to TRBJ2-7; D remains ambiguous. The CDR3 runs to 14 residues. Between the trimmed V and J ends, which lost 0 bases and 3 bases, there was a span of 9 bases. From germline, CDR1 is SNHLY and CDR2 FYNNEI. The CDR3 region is CASSEAFGNYEQYV. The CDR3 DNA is TGTGCCAGCAGTGAAGCGTTCGGAAACTACGAGCAGTACGTC.

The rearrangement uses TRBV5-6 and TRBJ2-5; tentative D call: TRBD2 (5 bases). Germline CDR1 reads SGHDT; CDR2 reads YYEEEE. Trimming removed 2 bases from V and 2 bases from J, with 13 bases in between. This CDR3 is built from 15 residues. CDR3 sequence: CASSFLTGVQETQYF. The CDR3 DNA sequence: TGTGCCAGCAGCTTTTTAACCGGGGTACAAGAGACCCAGTACTTC.

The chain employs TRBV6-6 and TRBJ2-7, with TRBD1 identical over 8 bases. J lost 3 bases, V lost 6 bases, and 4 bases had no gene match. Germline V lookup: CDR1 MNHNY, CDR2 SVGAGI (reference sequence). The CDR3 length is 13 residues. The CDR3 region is CASRNDRGYEQYV. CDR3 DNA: TGTGCCAGCAGAAACGACAGGGGCTACGAGCAGTACGTC.

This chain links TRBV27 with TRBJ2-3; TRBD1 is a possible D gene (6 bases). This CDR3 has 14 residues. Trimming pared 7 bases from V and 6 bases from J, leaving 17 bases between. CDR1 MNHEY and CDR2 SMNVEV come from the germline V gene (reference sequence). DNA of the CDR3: TGTGCCAGCACCTCCCTAGGGGGTCCGGATACGCAGTATTTT. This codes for CASTSLGGPDTQYF.

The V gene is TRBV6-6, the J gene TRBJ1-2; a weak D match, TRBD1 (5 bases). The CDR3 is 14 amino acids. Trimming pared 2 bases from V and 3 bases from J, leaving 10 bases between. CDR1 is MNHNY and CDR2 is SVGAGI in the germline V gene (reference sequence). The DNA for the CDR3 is TGTGCCAGCAGTTACGGGGACGGGGACTATGGCTACACCTTC. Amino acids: CASSYGDGDYGYTF.

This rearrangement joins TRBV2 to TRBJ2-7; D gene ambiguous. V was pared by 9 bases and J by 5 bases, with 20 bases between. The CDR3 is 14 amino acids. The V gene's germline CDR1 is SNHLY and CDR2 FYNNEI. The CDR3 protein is CARQKGLGTNEQYF. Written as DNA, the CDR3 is TGTGCCAGACAGAAAGGATTGGGTACTAACGAGCAGTACTTC.